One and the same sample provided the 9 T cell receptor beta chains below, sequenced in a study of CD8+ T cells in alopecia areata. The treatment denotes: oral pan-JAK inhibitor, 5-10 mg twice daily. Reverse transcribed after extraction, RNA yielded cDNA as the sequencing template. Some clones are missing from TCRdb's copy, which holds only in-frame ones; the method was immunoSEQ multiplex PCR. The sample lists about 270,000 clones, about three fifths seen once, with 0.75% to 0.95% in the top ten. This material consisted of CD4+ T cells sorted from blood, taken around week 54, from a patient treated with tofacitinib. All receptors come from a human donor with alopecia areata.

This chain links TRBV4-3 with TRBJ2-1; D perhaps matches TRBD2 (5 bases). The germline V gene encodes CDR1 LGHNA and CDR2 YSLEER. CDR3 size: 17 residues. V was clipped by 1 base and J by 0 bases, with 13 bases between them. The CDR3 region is CASSQVVSGSSYNEQFF. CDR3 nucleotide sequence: TGCGCCAGCAGCCAAGTAGTTTCGGGGAGCTCCTACAATGAGCAGTTCTTC.

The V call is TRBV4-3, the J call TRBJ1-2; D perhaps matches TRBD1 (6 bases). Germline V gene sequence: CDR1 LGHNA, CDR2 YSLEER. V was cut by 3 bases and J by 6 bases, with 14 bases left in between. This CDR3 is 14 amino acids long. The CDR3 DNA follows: TGCGCCAGCAGCCATCCCGGGACAATTCATGGCTACACCTTC. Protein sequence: CASSHPGTIHGYTF.

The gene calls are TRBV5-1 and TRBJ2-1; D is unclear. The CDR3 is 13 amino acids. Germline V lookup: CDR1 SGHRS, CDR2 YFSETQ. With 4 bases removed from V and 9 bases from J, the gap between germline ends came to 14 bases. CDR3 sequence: CASSLVLSSEQFF. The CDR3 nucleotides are TGCGCCAGCAGCCTGGTACTTAGTTCTGAGCAGTTCTTC.

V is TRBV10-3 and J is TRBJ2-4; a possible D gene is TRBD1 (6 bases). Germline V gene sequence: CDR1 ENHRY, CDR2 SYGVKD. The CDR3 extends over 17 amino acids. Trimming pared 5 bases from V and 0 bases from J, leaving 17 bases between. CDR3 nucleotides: TGTGCCATCAGTCCGAAACTATCAGGGGAAGCCAAAAACATTCAGTACTTC. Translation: CAISPKLSGEAKNIQYF.

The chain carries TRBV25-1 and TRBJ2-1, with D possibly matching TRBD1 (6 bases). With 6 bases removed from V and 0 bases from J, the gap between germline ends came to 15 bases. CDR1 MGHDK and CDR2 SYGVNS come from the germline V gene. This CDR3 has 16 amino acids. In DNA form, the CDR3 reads TGTGCCAGCAGGCGCCCAGGGGTAAGCTCCTACAATGAGCAGTTCTTC. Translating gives CASRRPGVSSYNEQFF.

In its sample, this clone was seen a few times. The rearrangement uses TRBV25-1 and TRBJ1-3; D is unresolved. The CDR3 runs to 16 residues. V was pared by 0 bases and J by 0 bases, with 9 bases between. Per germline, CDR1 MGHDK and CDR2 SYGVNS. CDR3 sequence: CASSEYGSSSGNTIYF. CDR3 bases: TGTGCCAGCAGTGAATACGGGTCAAGCTCTGGAAACACCATATATTTT.

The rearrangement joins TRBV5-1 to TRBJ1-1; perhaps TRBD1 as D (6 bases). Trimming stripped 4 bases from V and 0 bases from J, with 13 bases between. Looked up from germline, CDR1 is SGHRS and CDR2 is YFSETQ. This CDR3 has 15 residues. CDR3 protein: CASSPTQGLNTEAFF. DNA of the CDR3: TGCGCCAGCAGCCCGACACAGGGACTGAACACTGAAGCTTTCTTT.

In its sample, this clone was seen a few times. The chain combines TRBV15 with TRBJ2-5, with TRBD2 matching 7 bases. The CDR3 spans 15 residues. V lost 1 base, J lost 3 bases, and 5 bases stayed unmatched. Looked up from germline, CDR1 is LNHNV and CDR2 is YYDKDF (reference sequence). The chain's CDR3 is CATSRGQGGEETQYF. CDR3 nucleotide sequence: TGTGCCACCAGCAGAGGCCAGGGAGGGGAAGAGACCCAGTACTTC.

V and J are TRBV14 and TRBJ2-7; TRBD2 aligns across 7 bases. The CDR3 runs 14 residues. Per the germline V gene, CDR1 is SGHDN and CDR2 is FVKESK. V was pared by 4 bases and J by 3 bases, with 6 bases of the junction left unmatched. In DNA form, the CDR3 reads TGTGCCAGCAGCCGACGGACTAGTTTCTACGAGCAGTACTTC. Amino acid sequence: CASSRRTSFYEQYF.